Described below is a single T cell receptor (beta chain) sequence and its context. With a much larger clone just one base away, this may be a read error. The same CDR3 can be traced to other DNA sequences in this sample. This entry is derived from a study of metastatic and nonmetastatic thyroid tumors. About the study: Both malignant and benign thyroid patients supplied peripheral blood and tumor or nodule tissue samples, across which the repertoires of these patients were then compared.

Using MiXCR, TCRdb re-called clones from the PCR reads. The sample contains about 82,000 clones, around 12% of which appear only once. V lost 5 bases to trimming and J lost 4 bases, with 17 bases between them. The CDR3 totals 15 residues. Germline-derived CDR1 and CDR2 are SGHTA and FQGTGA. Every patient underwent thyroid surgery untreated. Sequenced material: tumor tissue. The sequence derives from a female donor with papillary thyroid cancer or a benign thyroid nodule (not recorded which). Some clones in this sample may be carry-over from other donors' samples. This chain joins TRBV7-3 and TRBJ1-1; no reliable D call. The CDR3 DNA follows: TGTGCCAGCAGCCCTCGTGGTGGGCGGGGCACTGAAGCTTTCTTT. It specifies CASSPRGGRGTEAFF.